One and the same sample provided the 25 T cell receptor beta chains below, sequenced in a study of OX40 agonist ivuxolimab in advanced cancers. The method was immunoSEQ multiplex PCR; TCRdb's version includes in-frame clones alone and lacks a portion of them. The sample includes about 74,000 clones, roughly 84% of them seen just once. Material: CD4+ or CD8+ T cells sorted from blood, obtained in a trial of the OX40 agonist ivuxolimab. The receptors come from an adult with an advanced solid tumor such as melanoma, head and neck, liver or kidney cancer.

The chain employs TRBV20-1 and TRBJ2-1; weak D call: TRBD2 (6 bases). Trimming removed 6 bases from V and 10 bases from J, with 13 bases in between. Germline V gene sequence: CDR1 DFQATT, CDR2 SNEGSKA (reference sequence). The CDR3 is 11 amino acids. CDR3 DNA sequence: TGCAGTGCCGCGCGGGGCCGGGAGCAGTTCTTC. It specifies CSAARGREQFF.

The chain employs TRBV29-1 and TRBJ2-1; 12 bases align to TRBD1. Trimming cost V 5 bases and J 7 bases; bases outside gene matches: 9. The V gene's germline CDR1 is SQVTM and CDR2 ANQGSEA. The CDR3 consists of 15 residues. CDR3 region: CSVIPGQGANNEQFF. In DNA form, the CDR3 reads TGCAGCGTTATACCGGGACAGGGGGCCAATAATGAGCAGTTCTTC.

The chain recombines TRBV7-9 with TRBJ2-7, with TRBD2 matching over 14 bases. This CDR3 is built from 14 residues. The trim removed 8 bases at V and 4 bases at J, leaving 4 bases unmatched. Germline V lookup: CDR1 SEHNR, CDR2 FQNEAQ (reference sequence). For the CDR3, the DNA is TGTGCCAGCGGGACTAGCGGGGGAACGTACGAGCAGTACTTC. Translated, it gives CASGTSGGTYEQYF.

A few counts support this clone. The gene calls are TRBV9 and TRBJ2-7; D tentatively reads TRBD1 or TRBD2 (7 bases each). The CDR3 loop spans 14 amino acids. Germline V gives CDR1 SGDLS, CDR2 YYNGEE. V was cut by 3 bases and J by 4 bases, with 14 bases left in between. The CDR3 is CASSAQGGEYEQYF. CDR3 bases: TGTGCCAGCAGCGCCCAGGGGGGGGAGTACGAGCAGTACTTC.

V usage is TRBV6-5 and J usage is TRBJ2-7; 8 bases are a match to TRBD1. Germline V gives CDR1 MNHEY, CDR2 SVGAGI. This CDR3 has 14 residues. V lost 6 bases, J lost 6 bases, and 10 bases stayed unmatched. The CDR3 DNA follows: TGTGCCAGCAGGAGGACAGGGTCAAAGAGCGAGCAGTACTTC. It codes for CASRRTGSKSEQYF.

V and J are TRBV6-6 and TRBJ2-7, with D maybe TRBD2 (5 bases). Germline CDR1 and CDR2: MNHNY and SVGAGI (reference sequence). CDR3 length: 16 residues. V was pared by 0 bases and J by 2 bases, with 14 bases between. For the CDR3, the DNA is TGTGCCAGCAGTTACTCCCGGGGAACCCCAACCTACGAGCAGTACTTC. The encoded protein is CASSYSRGTPTYEQYF.

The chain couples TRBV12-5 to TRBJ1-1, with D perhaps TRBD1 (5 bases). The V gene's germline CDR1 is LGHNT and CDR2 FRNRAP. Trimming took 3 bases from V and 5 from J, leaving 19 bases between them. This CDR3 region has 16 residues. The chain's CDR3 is CASGFKGNSKGTEAFF. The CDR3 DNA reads TGTGCTAGTGGTTTTAAGGGGAACTCCAAAGGGACTGAAGCTTTCTTT.

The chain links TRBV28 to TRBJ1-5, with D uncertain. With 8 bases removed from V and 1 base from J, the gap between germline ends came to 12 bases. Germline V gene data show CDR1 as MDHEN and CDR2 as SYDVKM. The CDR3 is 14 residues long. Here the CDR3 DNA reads TGTGCCAGCTGGCCTGGCCAGAGCAATCAGCCCCAGCATTTT. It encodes CASWPGQSNQPQHF.

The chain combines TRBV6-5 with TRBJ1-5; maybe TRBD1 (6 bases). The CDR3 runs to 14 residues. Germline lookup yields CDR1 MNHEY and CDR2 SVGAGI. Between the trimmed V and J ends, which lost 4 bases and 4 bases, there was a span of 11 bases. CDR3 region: CASSFGQWNQPQHF. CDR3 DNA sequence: TGTGCCAGCAGTTTTGGACAGTGGAATCAGCCCCAGCATTTT.

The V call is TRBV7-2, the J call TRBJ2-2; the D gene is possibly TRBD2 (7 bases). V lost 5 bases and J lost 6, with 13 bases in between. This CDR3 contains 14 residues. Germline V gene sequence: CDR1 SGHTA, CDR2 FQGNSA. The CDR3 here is CASSEQGRAGELFF. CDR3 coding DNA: TGTGCCAGCAGCGAGCAGGGGAGGGCCGGGGAGCTGTTTTTT.

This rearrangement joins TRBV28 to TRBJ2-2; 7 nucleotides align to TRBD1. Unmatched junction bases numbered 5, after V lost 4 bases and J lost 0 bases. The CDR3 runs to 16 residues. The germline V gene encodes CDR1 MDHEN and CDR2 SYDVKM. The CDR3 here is CASSSGTAANTGELFF. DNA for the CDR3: TGTGCCAGCAGTTCGGGGACAGCAGCGAACACCGGGGAGCTGTTTTTT.

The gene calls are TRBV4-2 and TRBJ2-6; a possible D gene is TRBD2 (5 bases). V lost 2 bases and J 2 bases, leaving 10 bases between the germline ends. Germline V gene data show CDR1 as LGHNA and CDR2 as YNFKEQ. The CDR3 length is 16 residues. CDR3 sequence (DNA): TGTGCCAGCAGCCAACCCGGGAAAACTGGGGCCAACGTCCTGACTTTC. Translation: CASSQPGKTGANVLTF.

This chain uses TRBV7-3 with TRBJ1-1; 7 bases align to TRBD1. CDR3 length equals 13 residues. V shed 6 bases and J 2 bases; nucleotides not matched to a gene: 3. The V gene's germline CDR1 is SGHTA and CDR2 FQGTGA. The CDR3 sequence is CASRGQSNTEAFF. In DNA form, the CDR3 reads TGTGCCAGCAGGGGACAGTCAAACACTGAAGCTTTCTTT.

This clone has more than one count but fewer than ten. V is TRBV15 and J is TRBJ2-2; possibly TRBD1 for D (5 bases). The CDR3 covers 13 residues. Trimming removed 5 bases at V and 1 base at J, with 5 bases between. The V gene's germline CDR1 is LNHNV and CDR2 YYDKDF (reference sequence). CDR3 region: CATSGQNTGELFF. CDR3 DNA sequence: TGTGCCACCAGCGGACAGAACACCGGGGAGCTGTTTTTT.

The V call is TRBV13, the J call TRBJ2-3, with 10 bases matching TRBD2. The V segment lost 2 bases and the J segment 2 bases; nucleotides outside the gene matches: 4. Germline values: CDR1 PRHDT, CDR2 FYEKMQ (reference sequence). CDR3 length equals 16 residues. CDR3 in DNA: TGTGCCAGCAGCTTAAGCACTAGCGGGGCCACAGATACGCAGTATTTT. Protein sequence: CASSLSTSGATDTQYF.

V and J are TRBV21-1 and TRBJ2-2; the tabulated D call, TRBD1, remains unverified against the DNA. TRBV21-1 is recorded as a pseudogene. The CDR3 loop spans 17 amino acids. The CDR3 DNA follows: TGTGCCAGCAGTATAGAGACCGGGACAGGGGGCACCGGGGAGCTGTTTTTT. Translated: CASSIETGTGGTGELFF.

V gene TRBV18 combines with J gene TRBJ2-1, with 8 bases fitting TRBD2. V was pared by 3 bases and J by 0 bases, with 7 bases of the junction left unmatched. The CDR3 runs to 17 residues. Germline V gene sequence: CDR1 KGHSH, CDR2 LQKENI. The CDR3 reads CASSPLGSGGSYNEQFF. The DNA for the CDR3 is TGTGCCAGCTCACCCCTGGGCAGCGGGGGCTCCTACAATGAGCAGTTCTTC.

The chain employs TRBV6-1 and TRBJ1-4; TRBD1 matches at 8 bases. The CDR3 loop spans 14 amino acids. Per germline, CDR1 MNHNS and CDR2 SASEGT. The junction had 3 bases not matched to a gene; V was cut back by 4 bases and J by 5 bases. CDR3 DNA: TGTGCCAGCAGTGGGCGGACAGGGAATGAAAAACTGTTTTTT. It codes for CASSGRTGNEKLFF.

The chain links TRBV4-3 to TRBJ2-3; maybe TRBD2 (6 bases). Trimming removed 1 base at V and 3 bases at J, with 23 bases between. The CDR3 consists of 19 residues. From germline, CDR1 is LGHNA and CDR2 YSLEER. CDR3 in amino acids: CASSQGGAGRTGLTDTQYF. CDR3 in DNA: TGCGCCAGCAGCCAAGGGGGCGCGGGGAGGACGGGGCTGACAGATACGCAGTATTTT.

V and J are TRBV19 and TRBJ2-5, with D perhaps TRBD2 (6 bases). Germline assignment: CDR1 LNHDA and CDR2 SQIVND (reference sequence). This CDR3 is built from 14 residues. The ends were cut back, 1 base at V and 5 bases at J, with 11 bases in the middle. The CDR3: CASSIGASGETQYF. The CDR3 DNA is TGTGCCAGTAGTATAGGCGCGAGCGGGGAGACCCAGTACTTC.

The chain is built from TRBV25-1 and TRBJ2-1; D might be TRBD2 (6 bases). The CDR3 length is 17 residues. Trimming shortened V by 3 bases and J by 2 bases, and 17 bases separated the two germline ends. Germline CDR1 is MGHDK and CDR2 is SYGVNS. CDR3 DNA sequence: TGTGCCAGCAGTGATTCTTTTGGCGGGGCCGCCTACAATGAGCAGTTCTTC. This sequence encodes CASSDSFGGAAYNEQFF.

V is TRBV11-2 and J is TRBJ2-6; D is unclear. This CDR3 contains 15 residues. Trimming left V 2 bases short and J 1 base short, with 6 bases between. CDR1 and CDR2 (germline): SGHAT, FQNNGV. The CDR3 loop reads CASSLSVSGANVLTF. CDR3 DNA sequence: TGTGCCAGCAGCTTATCCGTGTCTGGGGCCAACGTCCTGACTTTC.

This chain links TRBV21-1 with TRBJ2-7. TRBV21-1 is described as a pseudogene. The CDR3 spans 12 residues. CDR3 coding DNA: TGTGCCAGCAGCAAAGGGTGGGAAGAGCAGTACTTC. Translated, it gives CASSKGWEEQYF.

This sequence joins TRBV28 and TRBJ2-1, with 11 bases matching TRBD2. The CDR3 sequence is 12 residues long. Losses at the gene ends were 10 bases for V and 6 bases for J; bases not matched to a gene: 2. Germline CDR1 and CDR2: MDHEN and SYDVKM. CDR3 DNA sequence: TGTGCCACCGGACTAGCGGGCAATGAGCAGTTCTTC. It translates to CATGLAGNEQFF.

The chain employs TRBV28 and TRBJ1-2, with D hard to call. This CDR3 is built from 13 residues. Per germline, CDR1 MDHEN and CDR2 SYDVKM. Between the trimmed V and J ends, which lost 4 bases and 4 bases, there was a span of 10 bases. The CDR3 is CASSSTDSYGYTF. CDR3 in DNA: TGTGCCAGCAGTTCGACCGACTCCTATGGCTACACCTTC.